The subject of this entry is one T cell receptor beta chain. Its specificity is not known. Primers included in the PCR were 60 Vbeta and 13 Jbeta primers. TCRdb's table, derived via immunoSEQ multiplex PCR, lists solely in-frame clones and lacks some. Of some 200,000 clones in the sample, 70% to 85% were seen once. This CDR3 contains 15 residues. The V and J ends lost 3 bases and 4 bases, in that order; junction bases with no gene match: 8. Germline assignment: CDR1 KGHSH and CDR2 LQKENI. The data are from a study of cytomegalovirus exposure and HLA in healthy donors. Study-level points and caveats: Investigators reported approximately 150 TCR beta chains as tied to cytomegalovirus. Apart from CMV serostatus, no immune exposure information was available. Among TCR beta chains of equal frequency, HLA-associated ones were more clonally expanded in a later analysis.

V gene TRBV18 combines with J gene TRBJ1-1; 7 bases align to TRBD1. The sample was PBMCs. The receptor was derived from a girl aged 2-10 years in good health and CMV-seronegative. CDR3 DNA sequence: TGTGCCAGCTCACCGGAACAGGGGTTTGGCACTGAAGCTTTCTTT. It encodes CASSPEQGFGTEAFF.